The next 30 T cell receptor beta chains were all read from a single sample in a study of blood T cell repertoires in COVID-19. Here immunoSEQ multiplex PCR was the method, and the copy in TCRdb shows in-frame clones only, minus some. The data contain a few hundred thousand clones, roughly 86% of them singletons. Specimen: peripheral blood. These receptors originate from a man aged 55 to 70 with acute or convalescent COVID-19.

The genes are TRBV2 and TRBJ2-6, with a tentative D call TRBD1 (6 bases). The CDR3 runs 14 residues. Trimming pared 6 bases from V and 1 base from J, leaving 7 bases between. Germline-derived CDR1 and CDR2 are SNHLY and FYNNEI. CDR3 coding DNA: TGTGCCAGCAGAGGGACATCTGGGGCCAACGTCCTGACTTTC. Translated: CASRGTSGANVLTF.

This chain uses TRBV19 with TRBJ1-3; D remains ambiguous. Deletions cut 6 bases from V and 0 bases from J, with 15 bases between. CDR1 and CDR2 (germline): LNHDA, SQIVND (reference sequence). The CDR3 spans 16 residues. The CDR3 here is CASRPSSGGSGNTIYF. The CDR3 DNA reads TGTGCCAGTAGGCCCTCATCAGGAGGCTCTGGAAACACCATATATTTT.

This clone was observed a single time. Other DNA sequences in this specimen translate into the identical CDR3. The chain links TRBV12-3 or TRBV12-4 to TRBJ1-2; D unclear. V gave up 3 bases and J gave up 6 bases, with 5 bases separating them. CDR3 length: 11 amino acids. The DNA for the CDR3 is TGTGCCAGCAGTTTGAGGGATGGCTACACCTTC. The encoded protein is CASSLRDGYTF.

This sequence joins TRBV25-1 and TRBJ1-6; 9 bases align to TRBD1. Germline-derived CDR1 and CDR2 are MGHDK and SYGVNS. The CDR3 has 15 amino acids. The trim removed 8 bases at V and 8 bases at J, leaving 10 bases unmatched. The CDR3 sequence: CASSSGTGLYSPLHF. The CDR3 DNA sequence: TGTGCCAGCTCGTCCGGGACAGGGTTGTATTCACCCCTCCACTTT.

The chain links TRBV3-1 (or the pseudogene TRBV3-2) to TRBJ2-1, with D maybe TRBD2 (7 bases). The germline CDR1 and CDR2 sequences are LGHDT and YNNKEL (reference sequence). The CDR3 length is 16 residues. V was pared by 0 bases and J by 6 bases, with 15 bases between. The CDR3 sequence: CASSQDGGGRGNEQFF. In DNA form, the CDR3 reads TGTGCCAGCAGCCAAGATGGCGGGGGCCGTGGCAATGAGCAGTTCTTC.

The J gene is TRBJ1-6, the V gene TRBV18; possible D gene TRBD1, 6 bases. V lost 0 bases to trimming and J lost 7 bases, with 10 bases between them. The CDR3 extends over 15 amino acids. The germline gives CDR1 KGHSH, CDR2 LQKENI. The CDR3 region has the DNA TGTGCCAGCTCACCACCGGCAGGGGTGAATTCACCCCTCCACTTT. Residues: CASSPPAGVNSPLHF.

CDR3 loop: CAWQDRGRGYGYTF. CDR3 nucleotide sequence: TGTGCCTGGCAGGACAGGGGCCGGGGCTATGGCTACACCTTC. The gene calls are TRBV30 and TRBJ1-2; 9 bases are shared with TRBD1. V lost 5 bases and J lost 4; bases outside the gene matches: 8. From germline, CDR1 is GTSNPN and CDR2 SVGIG (reference sequence). This CDR3 comprises 14 residues.

The chain has TRBV6-5 and TRBJ2-7; 7 bases are shared with TRBD2. Germline V CDR1 and CDR2: MNHEY, SVGAGI. The V gene end was trimmed by 7 bases and the J gene end by 3 bases; junction bases not matched to a gene: 12. The length of the CDR3 is 15 residues. The CDR3 sequence is CASKTSAGPGYEQYF. The DNA for the CDR3 is TGTGCCAGCAAAACTAGCGCCGGGCCAGGCTACGAGCAGTACTTC.

The rearrangement links TRBV15 to TRBJ1-6; weak D call: TRBD1 (5 bases). The CDR3 spans 17 residues. CDR1 and CDR2 from the germline V gene are LNHNV and YYDKDF (reference sequence). Trimming took 3 bases from V and 5 from J, leaving 17 bases between them. The CDR3 reads CATSSERAGVNNSPLHF. Written as DNA, the CDR3 is TGTGCCACCAGCAGCGAACGTGCGGGGGTTAATAATTCACCCCTCCACTTT.

This clone was found a few times. The CDR3 is CASSSRQGANEQFF. CDR3 sequence (DNA): TGTGCCAGCAGCTCGAGACAGGGGGCGAATGAGCAGTTCTTC. This sequence joins TRBV11-2 and TRBJ2-1; the match to TRBD1 covers 10 bases. V was clipped by 4 bases and J by 7 bases; unmatched bases: 4. The length of the CDR3 is 14 residues. CDR1 is SGHAT, CDR2 FQNNGV, per germline.

The genes are TRBV6-5 and TRBJ2-7, with D maybe TRBD2 (5 bases). CDR3 size: 12 residues. CDR1 and CDR2 (germline): MNHEY, SVGAGI. The V gene lost 6 bases and the J gene lost 2 bases, with 8 bases spanning the gap. The CDR3 is CASSAGAYEQYF. CDR3 bases: TGTGCCAGCAGCGCCGGGGCCTACGAGCAGTACTTC.

The chain employs TRBV5-4 and TRBJ2-7; 7 bases match TRBD2. In germline, CDR1 is SGHNT, CDR2 YYREEE (reference sequence). V lost 4 bases and J lost 2; bases outside the gene matches: 6. The CDR3 loop spans 14 amino acids. This CDR3 is CASSPGTNPYEQYF. The CDR3 DNA sequence: TGTGCCAGCAGCCCCGGGACTAACCCCTACGAGCAGTACTTC.

This clone was counted many times. This chain joins TRBV2 and TRBJ2-1, with TRBD2 identical over 13 bases. The CDR3 consists of 15 residues. J was trimmed by 5 bases and V by 6 bases; bases with no gene match: 4. Germline CDR1 SNHLY, CDR2 FYNNEI. CDR3 bases: TGTGCCAGCAGAAGACTAGCGGGGGGTGACAATGAGCAGTTCTTC. Its translation is CASRRLAGGDNEQFF.

This clone was seen many times. This chain connects TRBV6-2 or TRBV6-3 to TRBJ1-5, with 7 nucleotides matching TRBD1. Trimming at V came to 6 bases and at J to 4 bases, leaving 6 bases not matched to a gene. Germline CDR1 is MNHEY and CDR2 is SVGEGT. The CDR3 contains 14 residues. CDR3 protein: CASSPQGQNQPQHF. CDR3 coding DNA: TGTGCCAGCAGCCCACAGGGGCAAAATCAGCCCCAGCATTTT.

The chain couples TRBV27 to TRBJ2-5, with TRBD1 matching 9 bases. The germline V gene has CDR1 MNHEY and CDR2 SMNVEV (reference sequence). The CDR3 loop spans 19 amino acids. The V gene end was trimmed by 6 bases and the J gene end by 5 bases; junction bases not matched to a gene: 22. The CDR3 here is CASRFSGQGIKRGGETQYF. Here the CDR3 DNA reads TGTGCCAGCAGGTTCTCGGGACAGGGTATAAAGAGGGGTGGGGAGACCCAGTACTTC.

This sequence joins TRBV28 and TRBJ1-1; D unresolved. This CDR3 is 11 amino acids long. Germline CDR1 MDHEN, CDR2 SYDVKM. The germline V and J ends were trimmed by 8 bases and 7 bases, with 11 bases remaining between them. In DNA, the CDR3 is TGTGCCAGCCCTGGTCCAGGTGAAGCTTTCTTT. Translating it yields CASPGPGEAFF.

The V gene is TRBV7-3, the J gene TRBJ2-6; D is possibly TRBD1 (5 bases). The CDR3 loop spans 17 amino acids. Looked up from germline, CDR1 is SGHTA and CDR2 is FQGTGA. With 2 bases removed from V and 2 bases from J, the gap between germline ends came to 13 bases. CDR3 nucleotides: TGTGCCAGCAGCTTAGGACATCTAGGGCCTGGGGCCAACGTCCTGACTTTC. It translates to CASSLGHLGPGANVLTF.

The V call is TRBV15, the J call TRBJ1-3, with 7 positions matching TRBD1. Per the germline V gene, CDR1 is LNHNV and CDR2 is YYDKDF (reference sequence). J lost 3 bases, V lost 1 base, and 12 bases had no gene match. CDR3 length equals 18 residues. CDR3 protein: CATSRAFPSQGVGNTIYF. In DNA form, the CDR3 reads TGTGCCACCAGCAGAGCCTTCCCTTCGCAGGGGGTTGGAAACACCATATATTTT. The full variable domain, in which reference TRBV15 and TRBJ1-3 provide the parts outside the CDR3, is DAMVIQNPRYQVTQFGKPVTLSCSQTLNHNVMYWYQQKSSQAPKLLFHYYDKDFNNEADTPDNFQSRRPNTSFCFLDIRSPGLGDTAMYLCATSRAFPSQGVGNTIYFGEGSWLTVV.

CDR3 nucleotide sequence: TGTGCCAGCAGCTTCCTAGCGGGGGGGACCCGGGATGAGCAGTTCTTC. This sequence encodes CASSFLAGGTRDEQFF. The chain joins TRBV5-5 to TRBJ2-1, with 12 nucleotides matching TRBD2. Germline lookup yields CDR1 SGHKS and CDR2 YYEKEE (reference sequence). V shed 2 bases and J 8 bases; nucleotides not matched to a gene: 8. This CDR3 region has 16 residues.

This sequence joins TRBV6-5 and TRBJ1-2; 10 bases fit TRBD1. CDR1 and CDR2 from the germline V gene are MNHEY and SVGAGI. V lost 4 bases, J lost 6 bases, and 5 bases stayed unmatched. The CDR3 is 14 amino acids. CDR3 bases: TGTGCCAGCAGTTCCACGGACAGGGGGAATGGCTACACCTTC. Translated: CASSSTDRGNGYTF.

The chain couples TRBV5-1 to TRBJ2-2; D gene unclear. This CDR3 is 15 amino acids long. V dropped 2 bases and J dropped 4 bases, with 12 bases sitting between them. From germline, CDR1 is SGHRS and CDR2 YFSETQ. The CDR3 is CASSLARIGTGELFF. The CDR3, as DNA: TGCGCCAGCAGCTTAGCCAGGATTGGCACCGGGGAGCTGTTTTTT.

This chain links TRBV7-8 with TRBJ2-7; tentatively, D is TRBD1 or TRBD2 (7 bases each). Trimming took off 5 bases at V and 3 bases at J, with 11 bases between the two ends. The CDR3 length is 13 residues. Germline V gives CDR1 SGHVS, CDR2 FQNEAQ. The CDR3 region has the DNA TGTGCCAGCAGCCGGGGGGACAGCTACGAGCAGTACTTC. This codes for CASSRGDSYEQYF.

V gene TRBV5-5 combines with J gene TRBJ2-7; TRBD2 might be the D (7 bases). The CDR3 sequence is 16 residues long. Germline-derived CDR1 and CDR2 are SGHKS and YYEKEE (reference sequence). The ends were cut back, 0 bases at V and 3 bases at J, with 16 bases in the middle. The CDR3 loop is CASSLVLGGRVYEQYF. The CDR3 coding sequence is TGTGCCAGCAGCTTGGTTTTGGGGGGGCGCGTCTACGAGCAGTACTTC.

This rearrangement joins TRBV11-2 to TRBJ2-6; D is possibly TRBD1 (6 bases). V lost 4 bases to trimming and J lost 0 bases, with 10 bases between them. The CDR3 is 16 residues long. The germline CDR1 and CDR2 sequences are SGHAT and FQNNGV. DNA for the CDR3: TGTGCCAGCAGCTCTGGCAGGGGCTCTGGGGCCAACGTCCTGACTTTC. Translating it yields CASSSGRGSGANVLTF.

The rearrangement joins TRBV2 to TRBJ2-5; 8 positions match TRBD1. Germline CDR1 SNHLY, CDR2 FYNNEI. The V gene end was trimmed by 6 bases and the J gene end by 2 bases; junction bases not matched to a gene: 2. The CDR3 spans 13 residues. The CDR3, as DNA: TGTGCCAGCAGCAGGGGGCAGCAAGAGACCCAGTACTTC. It is translated as CASSRGQQETQYF.

This clone was picked up one time. This chain uses TRBV7-2 with TRBJ2-3; D perhaps matches TRBD1 (5 bases). The germline V gene encodes CDR1 SGHTA and CDR2 FQGNSA. Trimming removed 5 bases from V and 10 bases from J, with 13 bases in between. This CDR3 comprises 12 residues. In nucleotides, the CDR3 is TGTGCCAGCAGCGACAGCCGGGCCGCGCAGTATTTT. It is translated as CASSDSRAAQYF.

The rearrangement links TRBV29-1 to TRBJ1-1, with no clear D. CDR3 length: 12 amino acids. Germline V gives CDR1 SQVTM, CDR2 ANQGSEA. The V gene lost 3 bases and the J gene lost 10 bases, with 15 bases spanning the gap. The CDR3 nucleotides are TGCAGCGTTGAGGGCCCTTTTATTGGAGCTTTCTTT. Amino acid sequence: CSVEGPFIGAFF.

CDR3: CATRQAANTGELFF. CDR3 nucleotide sequence: TGTGCCACCAGACAGGCCGCGAACACCGGGGAGCTGTTTTTT. The V and J genes are TRBV10-3 and TRBJ2-2, with a possible D match to TRBD1 (6 bases). The CDR3 is 14 amino acids. Trimming took 10 bases from V and 0 from J, leaving 12 bases between them. Germline CDR1 and CDR2: ENHRY and SYGVKD.

This clone was seen more than once but under ten times. This chain uses TRBV6-2 or TRBV6-3 with TRBJ2-7; 9 nucleotides match TRBD2. The V and J ends lost 4 bases and 6 bases, in that order; junction bases with no gene match: 10. The CDR3 is made up of 15 amino acids. Germline V gene data show CDR1 as MNHEY and CDR2 as SVGEGT. CDR3 sequence reads: CASSSQRGAGGEQYF. The CDR3 nucleotides are TGTGCCAGCAGTTCCCAGCGGGGGGCCGGTGGCGAGCAGTACTTC.

This chain joins TRBV29-1 and TRBJ2-7; D gene ambiguous. V dropped 2 bases and J dropped 6 bases, with 8 bases sitting between them. Looked up from germline, CDR1 is SQVTM and CDR2 is ANQGSEA. CDR3 length: 11 amino acids. As DNA, the CDR3 is TGCAGCGTTGAATGGGCCCTCGAGCAGTACTTC. Residues: CSVEWALEQYF.